These 19 T cell receptor beta chains originate from one sample sequenced in a study of T-cell memory formation after mild COVID-19 (dated by TCRdb to about 2021). Library creation used 5' RACE. This sample was sequenced with an Illumina NovaSeq 6000. Clones were called with MiXCR by TCRdb after fastp trimmed the public reads at Q25, and only in-frame beta chains were retained. Entries that share a CDR3 protein sequence are merged under the most common genes and DNA. The table for this sample lists about 350,000 distinct CDR3 sequences; around 15% of them were counted only once. 22% of the sample rests with the top ten. The sequenced sample consisted of PBMCs or a T cell subset sorted from them (not recorded which). Every receptor here comes from a man aged 18-30 years who had mild COVID-19 (a few samples of this study predate the infection). The sample titles of this study are shuffled in the database, so cell type and time point are left out; the donor was told from shared clones.

The table lists this clonotype with many counts. The gene calls are TRBV5-1 and TRBJ2-7; no definite D call. The CDR3 covers 13 residues. V lost 0 bases to trimming and J lost 1 base, with 5 bases between them. From germline, CDR1 is SGHRS and CDR2 YFSETQ. CDR3 in amino acids: CASSLEGSYEQYV. In DNA, the CDR3 is TGCGCCAGCAGCTTGGAAGGGTCCTACGAGCAGTACGTC.

This clonotype has ten or more counts. The chain combines TRBV5-1 with TRBJ2-7; D unresolved. Per the germline V gene, CDR1 is SGHRS and CDR2 is YFSETQ. The CDR3 covers 14 residues. Trimming removed 0 bases at V and 0 bases at J, with 7 bases between. This chain's CDR3 is CASSLGRTSYEQYF. The CDR3 nucleotides read TGCGCCAGCAGCTTGGGGAGAACCTCCTACGAGCAGTACTTC.

This clonotype was found a few times. The rearrangement joins TRBV6-5 to TRBJ1-5; no reliable D call. This CDR3 is 14 amino acids long. V lost 0 bases, J lost 2 bases, and 5 bases lay in between. From germline, CDR1 is MNHEY and CDR2 SVGAGI. The CDR3 DNA reads TGTGCCAGCAGTTACTCGTCTGGCAATCAGCCCCAGCATTTT. Translated: CASSYSSGNQPQHF.

V gene TRBV7-2 combines with J gene TRBJ2-7, with 14 bases fitting TRBD2. Germline CDR1 and CDR2: SGHTA and FQGNSA. The CDR3 spans 16 residues. The V gene end was trimmed by 2 bases and the J gene end by 6 bases; junction bases not matched to a gene: 6. CDR3 DNA sequence: TGTGCCAGCAGCTTATACTATGGACTAGCGGGGGGCGAGCAGTACGTC. The encoded protein is CASSLYYGLAGGEQYV.

The rearrangement links TRBV6-2 or TRBV6-3 to TRBJ2-1, with D possibly being TRBD1 (6 bases). Germline CDR1 and CDR2: MNHEY and SVGEGT. The V end was cut by 7 bases, the J end by 3 bases, with 16 bases between. The CDR3 runs 15 residues. The CDR3 protein is CASIKSQGHYNEQFF. The CDR3 DNA follows: TGTGCCAGCATCAAATCTCAGGGGCACTACAATGAGCAGTTCTTC.

The gene calls are TRBV27 and TRBJ2-2; 10 bases line up with TRBD1. J was trimmed by 7 bases and V by 1 base; bases with no gene match: 6. Germline V gene lookup returns CDR1 MNHEY and CDR2 SMNVEV (reference sequence). The CDR3 is 16 residues long. CDR3 nucleotides: TGTGCCAGCAGTTTATTCGGACAGGGGGTAGGCGGGGAGCTGTTTTTT. Its translation is CASSLFGQGVGGELFF.

The J gene is TRBJ2-5, the V gene TRBV20-1; weak D call: TRBD2 (7 bases). Germline values: CDR1 DFQATT, CDR2 SNEGSKA (reference sequence). Deletions cut 6 bases from V and 3 bases from J, with 17 bases between. This CDR3 is 14 amino acids long. Here the CDR3 DNA reads TGCAGTGCCAAACAGGGAGGGAGTAAAGAGACCCAGTACTTC. Protein sequence: CSAKQGGSKETQYF.

The chain recombines TRBV10-2 with TRBJ2-1, with 12 bases lining up with TRBD2. The V segment lost 9 bases and the J segment 4 bases; nucleotides outside the gene matches: 10. This CDR3 comprises 16 residues. CDR1 and CDR2 from the germline V gene are WSHSY and SAAADI. The CDR3 here is CASTIPGLAGYNEQFF. DNA of the CDR3: TGCGCCAGTACGATCCCCGGACTAGCGGGGTACAATGAGCAGTTCTTC.

The chain employs TRBV20-1 and TRBJ1-6, with D perhaps matching TRBD1 (5 bases). The length of the CDR3 is 14 residues. V lost 5 bases and J 0 bases, leaving 8 bases between the germline ends. CDR1 and CDR2 (germline): DFQATT, SNEGSKA (reference sequence). CDR3 in amino acids: CSAGHSSYNSPLHF. The CDR3, as DNA: TGCAGTGCTGGACACAGCTCCTATAATTCACCCCTCCACTTT.

This rearrangement joins TRBV7-2 to TRBJ2-1; 13 nucleotides match TRBD2. CDR3 length: 19 residues. Germline CDR1 reads SGHTA; CDR2 reads FQGNSA. The V segment lost 5 bases and the J segment 0 bases; nucleotides outside the gene matches: 10. CDR3 sequence (DNA): TGTGCCAGCAGCCCCAGGGGACTAGCGGGGTCGAGCTCCTACAATGAGCAGTTCTTC. Protein sequence: CASSPRGLAGSSSYNEQFF.

The chain couples TRBV6-6 to TRBJ2-3; D is possibly TRBD2 (6 bases). V shed 6 bases and J shed 1 base, with 8 bases lying between them. Per the germline V gene, CDR1 is MNHNY and CDR2 is SVGAGI (reference sequence). CDR3 length: 13 amino acids. Written as DNA, the CDR3 is TGTGCCAGCAGGGTAGCGGGCACAGATACGCAGTATTTT. Protein: CASRVAGTDTQYF.

This clonotype was recorded a few times. The chain is built from TRBV28 and TRBJ2-7; D assignment may be TRBD1 or TRBD2 (5 bases each). The CDR3 is 13 residues long. CDR1 is MDHEN and CDR2 is SYDVKM in the germline V gene. The ends were cut back, 10 bases at V and 6 bases at J, with 19 bases in the middle. CDR3 bases: TGTGCCACCGGGACGGCGAGTCTGGCCGAGCAGTACGTC. This codes for CATGTASLAEQYV.

This clonotype came up a few times. The chain is built from TRBV6-1 and TRBJ2-7; 9 bases are a match to TRBD1. From germline, CDR1 is MNHNS and CDR2 SASEGT. The CDR3 is made up of 17 amino acids. Trimming removed 6 bases from V and 3 bases from J; junction bases left unmatched: 15. The DNA for the CDR3 is TGTGCCAGCAGCTCGACCTTGGGACAGGGTGGAGGCTACGAGCAGTACGTC. The encoded protein is CASSSTLGQGGGYEQYV.

This clonotype has just a few counts. The CDR3 is CASSPLEGSYEQYV. DNA for the CDR3: TGCGCCAGCAGCCCCCTGGAGGGAAGCTACGAGCAGTACGTC. V usage is TRBV4-1 and J usage is TRBJ2-7; TRBD2 is a possible D gene (6 bases). The CDR3 covers 14 residues. The germline gives CDR1 MGHRA, CDR2 YSYEKL. The ends were cut back, 4 bases at V and 3 bases at J, with 13 bases in the middle.

The genes are TRBV9 and TRBJ2-2; D is perhaps TRBD1 or TRBD2 (5 bases each). V gave up 6 bases and J gave up 1 base, with 10 bases separating them. In germline, CDR1 is SGDLS, CDR2 YYNGEE. This CDR3 comprises 14 residues. The CDR3 DNA follows: TGTGCCAGCACGGGACCGATGAACACCGGGGAGCTGTTTTTT. Its translation: CASTGPMNTGELFF.

Only a few counts were recorded for this clonotype. This rearrangement joins TRBV5-1 to TRBJ2-1; D not certain. Germline lookup yields CDR1 SGHRS and CDR2 YFSETQ. The CDR3 is 15 amino acids. Trimming cost V 2 bases and J 3 bases, with 12 bases left between them. CDR3 nucleotide sequence: TGCGCCAGCAGCTTCTCGGCAGATCTCTACAATGAGCAGTTCTTC. It encodes CASSFSADLYNEQFF.

In this sample, this clonotype turned up a few times. V usage is TRBV29-1 and J usage is TRBJ1-2; D perhaps matches TRBD1 (5 bases). V was clipped by 6 bases and J by 7 bases, with 15 bases between them. The CDR3 is 12 residues long. Germline CDR1 reads SQVTM; CDR2 reads ANQGSEA. CDR3 region: CSVWWGDAGYTF. In DNA form, the CDR3 reads TGCAGCGTCTGGTGGGGGGATGCTGGCTACACCTTC.

The CDR3 loop reads CASSYRPPYYNEQFF. CDR3 DNA sequence: TGTGCCAGCAGTTACCGCCCACCCTACTACAATGAGCAGTTCTTC. The rearrangement uses TRBV6-2 or TRBV6-3 and TRBJ2-1; D ambiguous. Germline loops: CDR1 MNHEY, CDR2 SVGEGT. CDR3 length equals 15 residues. V lost 2 bases and J lost 3, with 11 bases in between.

Of note for this clonotype: A read error may be the cause here, since a much bigger clone is one base away. The chain combines TRBV11-2 with TRBJ1-3, with a tentative D call TRBD1 (5 bases). Trimming shortened V by 3 bases and J by 2 bases, and 8 bases separated the two germline ends. Per germline, CDR1 SGHAT and CDR2 FQNNGV. The CDR3 covers 14 residues. Here the CDR3 DNA reads TGTGCCAGCAGCTTGTGGGGGGCTGGAAACACCATATATTTT. Residues: CASSLWGAGNTIYF.